This T cell receptor (beta chain) was observed in a study of OX40 agonist ivuxolimab in advanced cancers. Whole-study context: Dose-escalation cases comprised hepatocellular carcinoma, melanoma, renal cell or head and neck cancer. Three patients had partial responses: one hepatocellular carcinoma, two cutaneous melanoma. Patients were under 90% male with ages roughly 23 to 79, mean about 65.

Assay used: immunoSEQ multiplex PCR; TCRdb lists only in-frame clones, some missing. Here the sample spans 65,000 to 100,000 clones, approximately 94% being singletons. From germline, CDR1 is MNHEY and CDR2 SMNVEV (reference sequence). The V gene lost 2 bases and the J gene lost 0 bases, with 5 bases spanning the gap. The CDR3 is 13 amino acids. General observations from the study: The CD4+ and CD8+ T cells in the blood had expanded clonally by week 6 at 0.1 to 3.0 mg/kg.

Concerning this clone: Its antigen is unidentified.

The receptor comes from an adult with an advanced solid tumor such as melanoma, head and neck, liver or kidney cancer. The V and J genes are TRBV27 and TRBJ2-7; D perhaps matches TRBD2 (5 bases). The specimen was CD4+ or CD8+ T cells sorted from blood, collected in a trial of the OX40 agonist ivuxolimab. The CDR3 region has the DNA TGTGCCAGCAGTTTAGGACTCTCCTACGAGCAGTACTTC. It yields the protein CASSLGLSYEQYF.